This record concerns one T cell receptor (beta chain) sequence. Its antigen target is currently unknown. No base qualities exist here, and no much larger clone lies one base off it. The sample originates from a study of identical twins (dated by TCRdb to the mid-2010s). Study-wide context: TCR alpha and beta repertoires from monozygotic twins, unrelated adults of various ages and cord blood were deep-sequenced to test whether fetal clonotypes persist. To rule out contamination, replicate twin experiments were performed at different times with different library preparation protocols.

The method behind the library was 5' RACE. Sequenced using an Illumina HiSeq 2000. A universal primer binding site was added through template switching, and the final cDNA carried a unique molecular identifier so that TCR cDNA molecules could be counted accurately. First-strand cDNA for TCR alpha and beta chains was synthesized from specific primers in the conserved constant-segment region. Each cDNA library was double barcoded, with a SMART-Mk sample barcode plus Illumina barcodes, to control for contamination. TruSeq adapter sequences along with Illumina sample barcodes were introduced in two successive PCR steps. The TCR alpha and beta cDNA libraries were sequenced on the Illumina HiSeq platform using custom primers. Per the source publication's procedure: Unique molecular identifiers were extracted from raw reads with MiGEC, and CDR3 positions were determined with MiXCR. For each individual, recombination models were inferred using an EM algorithm with the repgenHMM and IGoR tools. Shared clonotype analysis was performed with the tcR package in R, normalizing sharing by the product of cloneset sizes. Out-of-frame nonproductive sequences were analyzed to study raw recombination free of thymic and clonal selection effects. TCRdb redid the processing of the public reads, applying fastp at Q25 and MiXCR, and retained in-frame beta chains. Every CDR3 protein is listed once, alongside the most common genes and DNA of its rows. None of the V and J calls come from the authors' own analysis; TCRdb made them. This sample lists just under 650,000 distinct CDR3 sequences; roughly 7.2% were detected once. 1.6% of the sample rests with the top ten.

Broader findings and caveats from the paper: In monozygotic twins, out-of-frame TCR alpha sharing was systematically underestimated by recombination models, although the models agreed with sharing between unrelated individuals. Abundant cord blood beta clonotypes had fewer insertions, young adult naive repertoires showed a similar but weaker trend, and memory repertoires showed no such trend. Zero-insertion analyses could be partly confounded by invariant T cells such as MAIT and iNKT, though diverse VJ usage argued against such confounding for most clonotypes. Because the same donors could not be followed over many years, conclusions were based on cross-sectional statistical analysis. In beta out-of-frame sequences, excess twin sharing was weaker, because having fewer shared sequences lowered the signal-to-noise ratio. Compared with coincidental sharing between unrelated individuals, an excess of low generation-probability sequences was observed among out-of-frame TCR alpha sequences shared between twins.

CDR1 and CDR2 are read off the germline V gene as MNHNS and SASEGT. The cysteine opens and the phenylalanine closes a CDR3 of 17 amino acids. Just CDR3 DNA is preserved here, 51 bases in frame from base 1. V is pruned by 3 bases and J by 0 bases, leaving 6 bases of the junction without a gene match. Every donor in the study was a healthy Caucasian. Three pairs of female monozygotic twins, all aged 18 to 29 years, were included in the twin cohort. RNA for TCR libraries was isolated from peripheral blood mononuclear cells. The same sample was also studied in work on yellow fever vaccine responses in identical twins. As the second paper documents: The authors reported that the T cell response to vaccination in identical twins appeared partly convergent and partly personalized. In identical twins, the study followed T cell clones that responded to the vaccine with precision.

The sequence links TRBV6-1 to TRBJ1-5; 9 of the junction bases match TRBD1. The receptor was isolated from a woman aged 18-29 years in good health. Source material: PBMCs. At the DNA level, the sequence is TGTGCCAGCAGTGACGGGACAGGGAGGAATAGCAATCAGCCCCAGCATTTT. Its translation reads: CASSDGTGRNSNQPQHF.